Given below is one T cell receptor (beta chain) in context. Its antigen remains unknown. This table comes from immunoSEQ multiplex PCR, and its TCRdb copy is limited to in-frame clones, with some not included. The table has approximately 37,000 clones, roughly 87% seen once. This sample was taken from a study of vaccination effects on CD4 cells after COVID-19. Regarding the study as a whole: The study enrolled few convalescent patients and sampled no early post-infection timepoints.

The CDR3 contains 16 residues. Trimming stripped 1 base from V and 4 bases from J, with 14 bases between. The germline CDR1 and CDR2 sequences are SGHDN and FVKESK. A 10-day culture period preceded the isolation of CD4+ T cells. Nucleocapsid antibodies stayed negative before and after vaccination, showing no earlier SARS-CoV-2 infection. Fresh IL-2-containing medium replaced half the medium on days 3 and 7. The chain combines TRBV14 with TRBJ1-3; D is undetermined. The source of this sequence is a human donor who received a COVID-19 vaccine. The input for sequencing was CD4+ T cells from PBMCs cultured without peptide, taken before COVID-19 vaccination. The CDR3 DNA follows: TGTGCCAGCAGCCAAGCCGTCGGAAGCTTAGGAAACACCATATATTTT. As protein: CASSQAVGSLGNTIYF.